The next 29 T cell receptor beta chains were all read from a single sample in a study of spatial heterogeneity in lung cancer. Sample time point: blood at routine non-recurrence follow-up after resection. TCRdb analysed the 5' RACE reads with MiXCR anew, one entry per CDR3 protein. The table lists 50,000 or so distinct CDR3 sequences, approximately 12% of them singletons. This material consisted of PBMCs, taken at follow-up. The receptors originated from a male donor with early-stage non-small cell lung cancer.

This clonotype was counted only a few times. The chain combines TRBV7-2 with TRBJ1-2; D remains unclear. V was pared by 1 base and J by 3 bases, with 6 bases between. CDR3 length: 13 residues. Germline V gene data show CDR1 as SGHTA and CDR2 as FQGNSA. CDR3 in amino acids: CASSLDSDYGYTF. The CDR3 DNA sequence: TGTGCCAGCAGCTTAGACTCCGACTATGGCTACACCTTC. Based on the CDR3 plus reference TRBV7-2 and TRBJ1-2, the full variable domain is GAGVSQSPSNKVTEKGKDVELRCDPISGHTALYWYRQSLGQGLEFLIYFQGNSAPDKSGLPSDRFSAERTGGSVSTLTIQRTQQEDSAVYLCASSLDSDYGYTFGSGTRLTVV.

CDR3 nucleotides: TGCAGTGCTAGAGACAAGGGACTAGCTGTCTACGAGCAGTACTTC. It encodes CSARDKGLAVYEQYF. The chain carries TRBV20-1 and TRBJ2-7; TRBD2 matches at 9 bases. The length of the CDR3 is 15 residues. The junction had 6 bases not matched to a gene; V was cut back by 0 bases and J by 3 bases. Germline assignment: CDR1 DFQATT and CDR2 SNEGSKA (reference sequence).

This clonotype was seen many times. V and J are TRBV5-4 and TRBJ2-7; 8 bases match TRBD1. The CDR3 covers 16 residues. The V gene's germline CDR1 is SGHNT and CDR2 YYREEE (reference sequence). V shed 0 bases and J 0 bases; nucleotides not matched to a gene: 5. The CDR3 coding sequence is TGTGCCAGCAGCTTGGAGGGGGACAGGAGCTCCTACGAGCAGTACTTC. Residues: CASSLEGDRSSYEQYF.

This clonotype was counted at least ten times. V gene TRBV3-1 combines with J gene TRBJ2-1; 9 bases match TRBD2. This CDR3 is built from 14 residues. Germline CDR1 reads LGHDT; CDR2 reads YNNKEL (reference sequence). V was clipped by 0 bases and J by 13 bases; unmatched bases: 7. The CDR3 region has the DNA TGTGCCAGCAGCCAAGATCGGCTAGCGGGGCTACAGTTCTTC. Encoded protein: CASSQDRLAGLQFF.

This clonotype was counted only a few times. V is TRBV7-3 and J is TRBJ2-2; D is perhaps TRBD1 or TRBD2 (5 bases each). Germline CDR1 and CDR2: SGHTA and FQGTGA. CDR3 length: 14 residues. V lost 10 bases to trimming and J lost 4 bases, with 16 bases between them. The DNA for the CDR3 is TGTGCCACCGGGTCGGGGCAAGGCACCGGGGAGCTGTTTTTT. It yields the protein CATGSGQGTGELFF. Looking up the rest from reference TRBV7-3 and TRBJ2-2 gives the full variable domain: GAGVSQTPSNKVTEKGKYVELRCDPISGHTALYWYRQSLGQGPEFLIYFQGTGAADDSGLPNDRFFAVRPEGSVSTLKIQRTERGDSAVYLCATGSGQGTGELFFGEGSRLTVL.

This clonotype was counted ten times or more. The CDR3 protein is CASSFGGNTGELFF. The CDR3, as DNA: TGTGCCAGCAGCTTCGGGGGGAACACCGGGGAGCTGTTTTTT. The chain combines TRBV5-6 with TRBJ2-2; possible D gene TRBD2, 6 bases. Germline-derived CDR1 and CDR2 are SGHDT and YYEEEE. This CDR3 comprises 14 residues. Trimming stripped 2 bases from V and 1 base from J, with 6 bases between. Based on the CDR3 plus reference TRBV5-6 and TRBJ2-2, the full variable domain is DAGVTQSPTHLIKTRGQQVTLRCSPKSGHDTVSWYQQALGQGPQFIFQYYEEEERQRGNFPDRFSGHQFPNYSSELNVNALLLGDSALYLCASSFGGNTGELFFGEGSRLTVL.

This clonotype was counted ten times or more. The rearrangement uses TRBV12-3 or TRBV12-4 and TRBJ1-1; no reliable D call. Trimming took 6 bases from V and 1 from J, leaving 9 bases between them. The CDR3 has 13 amino acids. The CDR3 protein is CASSLQKNTEAFF. In DNA form, the CDR3 reads TGTGCCAGCAGCCTACAGAAGAACACTGAAGCTTTCTTT.

This clonotype was detected ten times or more. This chain joins TRBV6-5 and TRBJ2-7; 10 bases line up with TRBD1. CDR1 is MNHEY, CDR2 SVGAGI, per germline. V shed 3 bases and J 4 bases; nucleotides not matched to a gene: 12. CDR3 length: 17 amino acids. In nucleotides, the CDR3 is TGTGCCAGCAGTTATGTGCCCCCGGGACAGGGGTTATACGAGCAGTACTTC. Translation: CASSYVPPGQGLYEQYF.

This clonotype has at least ten counts. The chain is built from TRBV30 and TRBJ2-5; either TRBD1 or TRBD2 may supply D (5 bases each). The V gene lost 2 bases and the J gene lost 5 bases, with 9 bases spanning the gap. The CDR3 consists of 12 residues. Germline V lookup: CDR1 GTSNPN, CDR2 SVGIG (reference sequence). The CDR3 protein is CAWSSGRETQYF. The CDR3 DNA is TGTGCCTGGAGTTCGGGGCGGGAGACCCAGTACTTC.

The genes are TRBV6-2 or TRBV6-3 and TRBJ2-7, with TRBD1 identical over 8 bases. Losses at the gene ends were 11 bases for V and 2 bases for J; bases not matched to a gene: 8. CDR1 is MNHEY, CDR2 SVGEGT, per germline. This CDR3 contains 13 residues. The CDR3 coding sequence is TGTGCCTCCTCCGGGACAGGCACCTACGAGCAGTACTTC. It translates to CASSGTGTYEQYF.

This clonotype was detected ten times or more. V usage is TRBV7-2 and J usage is TRBJ1-6; TRBD1 might be the D (5 bases). Trimming left V 6 bases short and J 13 bases short, with 22 bases between. Germline CDR1 SGHTA, CDR2 FQGNSA. The CDR3 is 15 amino acids. As DNA, the CDR3 is TGTGCCAGCAGACGCGGTGACAGCCCATCTAGGCCCCTCCACTTT. This translates into CASRRGDSPSRPLHF.

This clonotype showed up just a few times. V and J are TRBV28 and TRBJ2-5; tentative D call: TRBD1 (6 bases). The V and J ends lost 4 bases and 5 bases respectively, with 14 bases between them. CDR3 length: 14 amino acids. CDR1 and CDR2 (germline): MDHEN, SYDVKM. The CDR3 sequence: CASSSQGFVETQYF. The CDR3 nucleotides read TGTGCCAGCAGTTCACAGGGTTTTGTGGAGACCCAGTACTTC.

This clonotype has at least ten counts. V usage is TRBV7-2 and J usage is TRBJ2-7; 7 positions match TRBD1. The germline CDR1 and CDR2 sequences are SGHTA and FQGNSA. Trimming cost V 6 bases and J 2 bases; bases outside gene matches: 7. This CDR3 region has 14 residues. CDR3 in amino acids: CASSPGGRTYEQYF. DNA of the CDR3: TGTGCCAGCAGTCCAGGGGGTAGAACCTACGAGCAGTACTTC.

This rearrangement joins TRBV18 to TRBJ1-5, with TRBD1 matching 12 bases. J gave up 4 bases and V 3 bases, and 13 bases lay outside the gene matches. Germline CDR1 is KGHSH and CDR2 is LQKENI. CDR3 length equals 19 residues. DNA of the CDR3: TGTGCCAGCTCACCTGTTACCCCGGGACAGGGGGCAGGAAATCAGCCCCAGCATTTT. Amino acid sequence: CASSPVTPGQGAGNQPQHF.

This clonotype was observed many times. This chain links TRBV29-1 with TRBJ2-7; D remains unclear. Trimming took 6 bases from V and 0 from J, leaving 12 bases between them. Looked up from germline, CDR1 is SQVTM and CDR2 is ANQGSEA. This CDR3 has 13 residues. Here the CDR3 DNA reads TGCAGCGTCATAGGTAGTTACTCCTACGAGCAGTACTTC. Translated: CSVIGSYSYEQYF.

This clonotype was recorded at least ten times. The chain has TRBV7-2 and TRBJ2-3; 8 bases align to TRBD2. This CDR3 contains 16 residues. The J segment lost 0 bases and the V segment lost 5 bases, leaving 7 bases of the junction unmatched. CDR1 and CDR2 (germline): SGHTA, FQGNSA. The CDR3 region is CASSPGTRRSTDTQYF. CDR3 nucleotides: TGTGCCAGCAGCCCCGGGACTAGAAGGAGCACAGATACGCAGTATTTT.

This clonotype came up many times. V and J are TRBV28 and TRBJ2-7; either TRBD1 or TRBD2 may supply D (5 bases each). In germline, CDR1 is MDHEN, CDR2 SYDVKM. CDR3 length: 16 residues. Trimming pared 2 bases from V and 0 bases from J, leaving 14 bases between. The CDR3 spells CASSLLGTGFSYEQYF. The DNA of the CDR3 is TGTGCCAGCAGTTTACTCGGGACGGGGTTCTCCTACGAGCAGTACTTC.

This clonotype was seen at least ten times. The chain links TRBV7-9 to TRBJ2-7, with TRBD1 identical over 8 bases. Germline V gene lookup returns CDR1 SEHNR and CDR2 FQNEAQ (reference sequence). The CDR3 has 13 residues. V was clipped by 6 bases and J by 5 bases; unmatched bases: 6. CDR3 DNA sequence: TGTGCCAGCAGGAGGACAGGGAGGCACGAGCAGTACTTC. It yields the protein CASRRTGRHEQYF.

This clonotype was found many times. The V call is TRBV7-9, the J call TRBJ2-1, with D tentatively TRBD2 (6 bases). CDR1 is SEHNR, CDR2 FQNEAQ, per germline (reference sequence). Trimming left V 3 bases short and J 4 bases short, with 19 bases between. The CDR3 is made up of 17 amino acids. CDR3 protein: CASSFTSYRGIYNEQFF. The DNA for the CDR3 is TGTGCCAGCAGCTTTACCTCTTACCGGGGGATTTACAATGAGCAGTTCTTC.

The V gene is TRBV9, the J gene TRBJ2-1; 8 bases agree with TRBD2. The V segment lost 2 bases and the J segment 3 bases; nucleotides outside the gene matches: 7. CDR3 length: 16 residues. Germline CDR1 reads SGDLS; CDR2 reads YYNGEE. The CDR3 loop reads CASSVLSGRGYNEQFF. The CDR3, as DNA: TGTGCCAGCAGCGTCTTAAGCGGGAGAGGCTACAATGAGCAGTTCTTC.

This clonotype occurred a few times. CDR3 loop: CASSPLAIANTGELFF. In nucleotides, the CDR3 is TGTGCCAGCAGCCCTCTAGCGATCGCGAACACCGGGGAGCTGTTTTTT. The chain combines TRBV6-6 with TRBJ2-2; a weak D match, TRBD2 (6 bases). Germline lookup yields CDR1 MNHNY and CDR2 SVGAGI (reference sequence). V dropped 6 bases and J dropped 0 bases, with 14 bases sitting between them. The CDR3 contains 16 residues.

This clonotype was recorded at least ten times. The chain carries TRBV6-5 and TRBJ1-5; D remains unclear. The CDR3 consists of 14 residues. The V gene lost 8 bases and the J gene lost 0 bases, with 11 bases spanning the gap. Germline V gene data show CDR1 as MNHEY and CDR2 as SVGAGI. The CDR3: CASPGAYSNQPQHF. CDR3 bases: TGTGCCAGCCCGGGAGCATATAGCAATCAGCCCCAGCATTTT.

This clonotype was counted between two and nine times. V and J are TRBV7-9 and TRBJ2-7; D is uncertain. V was trimmed by 5 bases and J by 0 bases, leaving 5 bases between them. The CDR3 length is 12 residues. Germline CDR1 reads SEHNR; CDR2 reads FQNEAQ (reference sequence). In DNA, the CDR3 is TGTGCCAGCAGCGTGTCCTCCTACGAGCAGTACTTC. Its translation is CASSVSSYEQYF.

J is TRBJ1-4 and V is TRBV5-4; D perhaps matches TRBD1 (5 bases). Trimming shortened V by 0 bases and J by 12 bases, and 12 bases separated the two germline ends. CDR3 length: 13 residues. CDR1 SGHNT and CDR2 YYREEE come from the germline V gene (reference sequence). Here the CDR3 reads CASSLDQGGELFF. The DNA for the CDR3 is TGTGCCAGCAGCTTGGATCAGGGCGGGGAACTGTTTTTT.

In its sample, this clonotype ranks as medium-sized. The CDR3 here is CASSYGAGTFLHF. DNA for the CDR3: TGTGCCAGCAGCTACGGGGCAGGAACCTTTCTCCACTTT. The chain has TRBV7-2 and TRBJ1-6; D perhaps matches TRBD1 (5 bases). The germline V and J ends were trimmed by 4 bases and 16 bases, with 17 bases remaining between them. The CDR3 has 13 residues. CDR1 and CDR2 from the germline V gene are SGHTA and FQGNSA.

The table lists this clonotype with many counts. V usage is TRBV7-7 and J usage is TRBJ2-5, with 9 nucleotides matching TRBD1. With V trimmed by 5 bases and J by 5 bases, 9 bases remained unmatched. The CDR3 is made up of 15 amino acids. Per germline, CDR1 SSHAT and CDR2 FNYEAQ (reference sequence). The CDR3: CASSPRTGVGETQYF. CDR3 sequence (DNA): TGTGCCAGCAGCCCAAGGACAGGGGTAGGGGAGACCCAGTACTTC.

This sequence joins TRBV11-1 and TRBJ2-7; TRBD1 matches 8 bases. The CDR3 length is 13 residues. The V and J ends lost 4 bases and 2 bases, in that order; junction bases with no gene match: 1. Germline V CDR1 and CDR2: SGHAT, FQDESV (reference sequence). The CDR3 DNA reads TGTGCCAGCAGCTGGGACAGGACCTACGAGCAGTACTTC. The encoded protein is CASSWDRTYEQYF.

This clonotype was detected ten times or more. The CDR3 DNA follows: TGTGCCAGCAGTTACCCTGGCCTGAATCGAGGCTACACCTTC. It encodes CASSYPGLNRGYTF. The gene calls are TRBV6-6 and TRBJ1-2; D not certain. V lost 2 bases and J 8 bases, leaving 15 bases between the germline ends. Germline CDR1 MNHNY, CDR2 SVGAGI (reference sequence). This CDR3 is 14 amino acids long.

This clonotype was recorded a few times. This chain connects TRBV27 to TRBJ1-2; D remains ambiguous. The V end lost 5 bases, the J end lost 2 bases, and 15 bases lay between the germline ends. The CDR3 is 15 amino acids. Germline V gives CDR1 MNHEY, CDR2 SMNVEV (reference sequence). This CDR3 is CASSPSGRPNYGYTF. CDR3 DNA: TGTGCCAGCAGTCCCTCCGGTCGGCCGAACTATGGCTACACCTTC.